These 23 T cell receptor beta chains were sequenced from one sample in a study of T-cell memory formation after mild COVID-19. TCRdb re-called the 5' RACE reads through MiXCR, storing one row per CDR3 protein. The sample carries about 180,000 distinct CDR3 sequences, about 18% recorded once. Sequenced sample: PBMCs or a T cell subset sorted from them (not recorded which). These receptors were obtained from a man between 18 and 29 years old who had mild COVID-19 (a few samples of this study predate the infection). Cell type and time point are not known.

The rearrangement joins TRBV27 to TRBJ1-2; D uncertain. The V gene's germline CDR1 is MNHEY and CDR2 SMNVEV (reference sequence). The CDR3 spans 14 residues. V gave up 3 bases and J gave up 7 bases, with 15 bases separating them. CDR3 sequence (DNA): TGTGCCAGCAGTTTTACAGATTCTGGGCGTGGCTACACCTTC. It yields the protein CASSFTDSGRGYTF.

This clonotype showed up just a few times. The rearrangement joins TRBV7-2 to TRBJ1-1, with 11 bases fitting TRBD1. CDR3 size: 16 residues. CDR1 and CDR2 (germline): SGHTA, FQGNSA. V trimming: 4 bases; J trimming: 11 bases; junction bases outside the gene matches: 15. The CDR3 protein is CASSSSGQGAFPRAFF. CDR3 DNA sequence: TGTGCCAGCAGCTCCTCTGGACAGGGGGCTTTCCCGAGGGCTTTCTTT.

The sample holds many counts of this clonotype. J is TRBJ1-5 and V is TRBV20-1; D gene uncertain. V shed 5 bases and J shed 0 bases, with 5 bases lying between them. This CDR3 spans 12 amino acids. Germline assignment: CDR1 DFQATT and CDR2 SNEGSKA (reference sequence). The CDR3 bases are TGCAGTGCTGGGTATAGCAATCAGCCCCAGCATTTT. Translation: CSAGYSNQPQHF.

This clonotype was counted a few times. The rearrangement links TRBV29-1 to TRBJ2-5; no reliable D call. CDR1 and CDR2 from the germline V gene are SQVTM and ANQGSEA. The CDR3 length is 13 residues. V dropped 2 bases and J dropped 5 bases, with 12 bases sitting between them. CDR3 loop: CSVERAGWETQYF. The CDR3 region has the DNA TGCAGCGTTGAAAGGGCAGGATGGGAGACCCAGTACTTC.

This clonotype was counted a few times. The chain recombines TRBV5-1 with TRBJ2-5; the D call may be TRBD1 or TRBD2 (5 bases each). Germline values: CDR1 SGHRS, CDR2 YFSETQ. The CDR3 is 16 residues long. Deletions cut 3 bases from V and 3 bases from J, with 18 bases between. In DNA, the CDR3 is TGCGCCAGCAGCTCCTGGGGCGGGCAGGGTAAAGAGACCCAGTACTTC. Amino acid sequence: CASSSWGGQGKETQYF.

The chain combines TRBV28 with TRBJ1-1, with 11 positions matching TRBD1. Germline V lookup: CDR1 MDHEN, CDR2 SYDVKM. This CDR3 is 14 amino acids long. V shed 4 bases and J 6 bases; nucleotides not matched to a gene: 4. The CDR3 spells CASSSGQGVSEAFF. CDR3 nucleotide sequence: TGTGCCAGCAGTTCGGGACAGGGGGTTTCTGAAGCTTTCTTT.

This clonotype has ten or more counts. This chain's CDR3 is CASSLQGSGANVLTF. CDR3 DNA: TGTGCCAGCAGTTTGCAGGGGAGTGGGGCCAACGTCCTGACTTTC. The genes are TRBV28 and TRBJ2-6; a weak D match, TRBD1 (6 bases). The ends were cut back, 3 bases at V and 3 bases at J, with 9 bases in the middle. CDR1 MDHEN and CDR2 SYDVKM come from the germline V gene. The CDR3 sequence is 15 residues long. Together with reference TRBV28 and TRBJ2-6, the CDR3 gives the full variable domain: DVKVTQSSRYLVKRTGEKVFLECVQDMDHENMFWYRQDPGLGLRLIYFSYDVKMKEKGDIPEGYSVSREKKERFSLILESASTNQTSMYLCASSLQGSGANVLTFGAGSRLTVL.

The CDR3 here is CASSLDVGRRAEAFF. The CDR3 DNA sequence: TGTGCCAGCAGCTTGGATGTAGGGCGACGGGCTGAAGCTTTCTTT. This chain connects TRBV5-4 to TRBJ1-1; D remains unclear. The CDR3 is made up of 15 amino acids. The germline V gene has CDR1 SGHNT and CDR2 YYREEE (reference sequence). The ends were cut back, 0 bases at V and 6 bases at J, with 15 bases in the middle.

The genes are TRBV5-6 and TRBJ1-1, with 8 bases that match TRBD1. The V and J ends lost 5 bases and 4 bases, in that order; junction bases with no gene match: 4. This CDR3 spans 13 amino acids. CDR1 is SGHDT and CDR2 is YYEEEE in the germline V gene. CDR3 sequence: CASRVQGVTEAFF. The CDR3 DNA follows: TGTGCCAGCAGAGTACAGGGGGTCACTGAAGCTTTCTTT.

In this sample, this clonotype turned up a few times. This chain uses TRBV12-3 or TRBV12-4 with TRBJ2-2; tentative D call: TRBD2 (7 bases). The CDR3 runs 13 residues. V was shortened by 7 bases and J by 7 bases, with 13 bases between the two germline ends. The CDR3 is CASTRGAGGELFF. Written as DNA, the CDR3 is TGTGCCAGCACCCGGGGGGCCGGCGGGGAGCTGTTTTTT.

This clonotype occurred a few times. The chain combines TRBV2 with TRBJ2-5; 8 bases agree with TRBD2. V gave up 4 bases and J gave up 5 bases; unmatched junction bases: 9. The length of the CDR3 is 15 residues. The germline gives CDR1 SNHLY, CDR2 FYNNEI. In DNA form, the CDR3 reads TGTGCCAGCAGTGCAGTCGGGGGGGGCCGTGAGACCCAGTACTTC. Translating gives CASSAVGGGRETQYF.

The rearrangement links TRBV6-2 or TRBV6-3 to TRBJ1-5; 9 nucleotides agree with TRBD1. The length of the CDR3 is 17 residues. Trimming took 1 base from V and 3 from J; bases not matched to a gene: 7. The V gene's germline CDR1 is MNHEY and CDR2 SVGEGT. Here the CDR3 reads CASSYFPQGAFNQPQHF. CDR3 sequence (DNA): TGTGCCAGCAGTTACTTTCCACAGGGGGCTTTCAATCAGCCCCAGCATTTT.

The genes are TRBV5-1 and TRBJ2-7; 8 positions agree with TRBD1. The CDR3 is made up of 14 amino acids. The germline V gene has CDR1 SGHRS and CDR2 YFSETQ. V was clipped by 1 base and J by 3 bases; unmatched bases: 3. The CDR3 region has the DNA TGCGCCAGCAGCTTGTCAGGGGGCAGCTACGAGCAGTACTTC. Translated: CASSLSGGSYEQYF. The variable domain in full, with the rest retrieved from reference TRBV5-1 and TRBJ2-7, is KAGVTQTPRYLIKTRGQQVTLSCSPISGHRSVSWYQQTPGQGLQFLFEYFSETQRNKGNFPGRFSGRQFSNSRSEMNVSTLELGDSALYLCASSLSGGSYEQYFGPGTRLTVT.

This clonotype has at least ten counts. V usage is TRBV12-3 or TRBV12-4 and J usage is TRBJ2-1; D possibly corresponds to TRBD1 (5 bases). The CDR3 contains 12 residues. The V end lost 6 bases, the J end lost 7 bases, and 10 bases lay between the germline ends. As DNA, the CDR3 is TGTGCCAGCAGCCGCGCAGGGAATGAGCAGTTCTTC. Its translation is CASSRAGNEQFF.

This CDR3 reads CSAIYAGTRAKNIQYF. As DNA, the CDR3 is TGCAGTGCGATCTACGCCGGAACTCGTGCCAAAAACATTCAGTACTTC. The V gene is TRBV20-1, the J gene TRBJ2-4; D remains unclear. The V gene's germline CDR1 is DFQATT and CDR2 SNEGSKA (reference sequence). This CDR3 is 16 amino acids long. The ends were cut back, 6 bases at V and 1 base at J, with 19 bases in the middle.

This clonotype appeared a few times. The rearrangement links TRBV11-1 to TRBJ2-7, with 9 bases lining up with TRBD1. This CDR3 contains 14 residues. The germline CDR1 and CDR2 sequences are SGHAT and FQDESV (reference sequence). The J segment lost 2 bases and the V segment lost 8 bases, leaving 7 bases of the junction unmatched. DNA of the CDR3: TGTGCCAGCTGTGACAGGGGGAACCCCTACGAGCAGTACTTC. Its protein product is CASCDRGNPYEQYF.

This clonotype was seen a few times. The chain carries TRBV6-1 and TRBJ2-7; 9 nucleotides agree with TRBD1. From germline, CDR1 is MNHNS and CDR2 SASEGT. CDR3 length: 15 amino acids. The ends lost 6 bases at V and 3 bases at J; junction bases unmatched: 9. The CDR3 nucleotides are TGTGCCAGCAGCGTAGTCCCGGGACAGGGCTACGAGCAGTACGTC. Residues: CASSVVPGQGYEQYV.

This sequence joins TRBV18 and TRBJ2-1; TRBD1 aligns across 7 bases. The germline V gene has CDR1 KGHSH and CDR2 LQKENI. The CDR3 runs to 16 residues. J was trimmed by 8 bases and V by 3 bases; bases with no gene match: 13. The CDR3 sequence is CASSPSSPGGNYEQFF. In nucleotides, the CDR3 is TGTGCCAGCTCACCGTCGAGCCCAGGGGGTAACTATGAGCAGTTCTTC.

This chain joins TRBV4-1 and TRBJ1-4, with D unresolved. This CDR3 is 15 amino acids long. Germline V gene data show CDR1 as MGHRA and CDR2 as YSYEKL. The ends were cut back, 1 base at V and 7 bases at J, with 13 bases in the middle. CDR3 sequence: CASSQVAGIFEKLFF. Written as DNA, the CDR3 is TGCGCCAGCAGCCAAGTGGCCGGGATTTTTGAAAAACTGTTTTTT.

V usage is TRBV7-2 and J usage is TRBJ1-2; the D is unclear. This CDR3 spans 14 amino acids. The germline gives CDR1 SGHTA, CDR2 FQGNSA. V gave up 5 bases and J gave up 0 bases, with 10 bases separating them. CDR3: CASSPTAANYGYTF. CDR3 nucleotide sequence: TGTGCCAGCAGCCCAACGGCGGCTAACTATGGCTACACCTTC. Based on the CDR3 plus reference TRBV7-2 and TRBJ1-2, the full variable domain is GAGVSQSPSNKVTEKGKDVELRCDPISGHTALYWYRQSLGQGLEFLIYFQGNSAPDKSGLPSDRFSAERTGGSVSTLTIQRTQQEDSAVYLCASSPTAANYGYTFGSGTRLTVV.

V and J are TRBV7-2 and TRBJ2-5; no definite D call. The V end was cut by 7 bases, the J end by 2 bases, with 11 bases between. This CDR3 spans 13 amino acids. In germline, CDR1 is SGHTA, CDR2 FQGNSA. The CDR3 sequence is CASIFRVQETQYF. CDR3 DNA: TGTGCCAGCATCTTCCGGGTTCAAGAGACCCAGTACTTC.

This sequence joins TRBV7-3 and TRBJ2-1; 8 bases agree with TRBD2. This CDR3 has 14 residues. The V segment lost 8 bases and the J segment 3 bases; nucleotides outside the gene matches: 6. The germline CDR1 and CDR2 sequences are SGHTA and FQGTGA. CDR3 DNA: TGTGCCAGCCGTGGCGGGGGGCTCTACAATGAGCAGTTCTTC. Translation gives CASRGGGLYNEQFF.

This clonotype was seen only a few times. The V call is TRBV10-3, the J call TRBJ2-7; D is possibly TRBD2 (7 bases). The CDR3 has 14 residues. Per germline, CDR1 ENHRY and CDR2 SYGVKD. The V end was cut by 4 bases, the J end by 6 bases, with 16 bases between. CDR3 region: CAISVRYREGEQYF. For the CDR3, the DNA is TGTGCCATCAGTGTCCGGTACAGGGAGGGCGAGCAGTACTTC.